This T cell receptor (beta chain) comes out of a study of control samples from healthy donors and cancer patients. The CDR3 spans 14 residues. The V gene's germline CDR1 is MNHNS and CDR2 SASEGT. The germline V and J ends were trimmed by 2 bases and 6 bases, with 13 bases remaining between them. Sequencing used immunoSEQ multiplex PCR; TCRdb keeps in-frame clones, though not all of them. The sample consists of 95,000 to 150,000 clones, approximately 90% of them appearing once. This clonotype was obtained from a man younger than 40 in good health. The chain carries TRBV6-1 and TRBJ1-1, with a tentative D call TRBD1 (5 bases). The sample comprised blood. In DNA, the CDR3 is TGTGCCAGCAGTGAAACAGGTTCCCAGGCTGAAGCTTTCTTT. The encoded protein is CASSETGSQAEAFF.